The sequence of this T cell receptor (beta chain) was determined in a study of monozygotic twins with inflammatory bowel disease. To note about this clonotype: Its antigen is not known.

TCRdb re-analyzed the 5' RACE reads; it lists each CDR3 protein once, without DNA. The table lists a few hundred thousand distinct CDR3 sequences. Study-wide points: Concordant and discordant twins showed no difference in repertoire similarity, possibly from limited power. Varying immunosuppressive regimens may have increased patient repertoire variability. Fewer shared clonotypes with others were found in IBD patients than in healthy twins, especially with disease activity.

Germline V gene data show CDR1 as SGHTA and CDR2 as FQGNSA. CDR3 length equals 16 residues. The sequence was obtained from a human donor with ulcerative colitis or Crohn's disease, or a healthy co-twin of an affected twin (not recorded which). Sequencing was done on a sample of blood. This sequence joins TRBV7-2 and TRBJ1-2. The CDR3 sequence is CASSPQVGYGNYGYTF. The full variable domain, in which reference TRBV7-2 and TRBJ1-2 provide the parts outside the CDR3, is GAGVSQSPSNKVTEKGKDVELRCDPISGHTALYWYRQSLGQGLEFLIYFQGNSAPDKSGLPSDRFSAERTGGSVSTLTIQRTQQEDSAVYLCASSPQVGYGNYGYTFGSGTRLTVV.